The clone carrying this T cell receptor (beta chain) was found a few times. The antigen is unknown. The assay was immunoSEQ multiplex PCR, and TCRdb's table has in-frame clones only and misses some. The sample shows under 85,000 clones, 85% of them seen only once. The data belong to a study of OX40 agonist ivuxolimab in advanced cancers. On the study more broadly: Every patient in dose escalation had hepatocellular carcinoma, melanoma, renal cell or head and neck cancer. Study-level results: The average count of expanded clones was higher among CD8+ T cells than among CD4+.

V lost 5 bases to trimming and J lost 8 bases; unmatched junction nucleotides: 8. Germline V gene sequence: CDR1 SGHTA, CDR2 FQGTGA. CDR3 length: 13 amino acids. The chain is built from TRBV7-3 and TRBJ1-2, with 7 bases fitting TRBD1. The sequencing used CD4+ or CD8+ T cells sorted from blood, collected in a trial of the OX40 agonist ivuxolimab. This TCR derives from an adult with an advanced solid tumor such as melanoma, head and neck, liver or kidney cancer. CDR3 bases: TGTGCCAGCAGCCCGTTGACAGGGCAGGGCTACACCTTC. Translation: CASSPLTGQGYTF.